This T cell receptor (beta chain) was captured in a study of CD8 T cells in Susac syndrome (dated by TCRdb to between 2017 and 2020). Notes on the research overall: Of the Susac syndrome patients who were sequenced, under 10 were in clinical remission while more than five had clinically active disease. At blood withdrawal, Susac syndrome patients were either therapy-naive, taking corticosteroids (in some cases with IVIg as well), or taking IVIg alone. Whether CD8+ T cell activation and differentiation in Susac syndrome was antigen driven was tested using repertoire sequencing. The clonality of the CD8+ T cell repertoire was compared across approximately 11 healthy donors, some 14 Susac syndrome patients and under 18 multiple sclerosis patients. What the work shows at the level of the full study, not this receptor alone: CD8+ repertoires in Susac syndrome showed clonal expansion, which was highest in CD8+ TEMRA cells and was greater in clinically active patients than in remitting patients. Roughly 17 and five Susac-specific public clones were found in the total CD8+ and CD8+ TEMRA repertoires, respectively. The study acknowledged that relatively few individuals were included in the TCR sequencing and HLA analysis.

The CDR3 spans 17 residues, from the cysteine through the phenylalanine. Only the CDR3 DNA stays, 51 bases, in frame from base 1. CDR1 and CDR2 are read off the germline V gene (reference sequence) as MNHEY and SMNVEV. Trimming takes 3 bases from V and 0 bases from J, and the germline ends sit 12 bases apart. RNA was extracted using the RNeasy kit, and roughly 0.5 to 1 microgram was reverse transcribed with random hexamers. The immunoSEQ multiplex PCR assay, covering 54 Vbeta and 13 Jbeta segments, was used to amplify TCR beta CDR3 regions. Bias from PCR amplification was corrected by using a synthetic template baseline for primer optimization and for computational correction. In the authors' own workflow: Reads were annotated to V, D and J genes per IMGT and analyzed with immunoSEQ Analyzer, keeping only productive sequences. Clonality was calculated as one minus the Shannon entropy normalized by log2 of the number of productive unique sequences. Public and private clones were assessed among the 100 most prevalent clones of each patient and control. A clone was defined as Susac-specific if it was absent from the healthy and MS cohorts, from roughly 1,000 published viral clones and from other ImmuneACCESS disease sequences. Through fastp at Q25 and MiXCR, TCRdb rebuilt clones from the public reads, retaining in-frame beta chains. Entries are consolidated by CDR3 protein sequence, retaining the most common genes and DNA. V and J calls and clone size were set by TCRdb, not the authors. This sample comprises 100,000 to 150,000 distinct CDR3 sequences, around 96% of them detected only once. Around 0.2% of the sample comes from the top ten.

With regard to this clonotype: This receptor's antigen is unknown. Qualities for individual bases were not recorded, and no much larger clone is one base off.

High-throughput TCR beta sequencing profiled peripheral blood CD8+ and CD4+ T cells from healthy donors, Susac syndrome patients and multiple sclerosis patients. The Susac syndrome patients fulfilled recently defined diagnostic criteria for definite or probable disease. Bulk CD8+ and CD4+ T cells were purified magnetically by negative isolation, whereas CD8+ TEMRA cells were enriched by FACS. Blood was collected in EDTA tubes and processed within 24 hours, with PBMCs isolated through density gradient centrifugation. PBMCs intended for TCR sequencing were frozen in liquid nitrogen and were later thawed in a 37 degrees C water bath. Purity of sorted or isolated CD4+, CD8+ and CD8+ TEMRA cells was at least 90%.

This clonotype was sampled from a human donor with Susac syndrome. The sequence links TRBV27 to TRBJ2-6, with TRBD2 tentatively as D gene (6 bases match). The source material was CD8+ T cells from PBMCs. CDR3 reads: CASSFGTSRSGANVLTF. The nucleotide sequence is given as TGTGCCAGCAGTTTCGGGACTTCCCGCTCTGGGGCCAACGTCCTGACTTTC.